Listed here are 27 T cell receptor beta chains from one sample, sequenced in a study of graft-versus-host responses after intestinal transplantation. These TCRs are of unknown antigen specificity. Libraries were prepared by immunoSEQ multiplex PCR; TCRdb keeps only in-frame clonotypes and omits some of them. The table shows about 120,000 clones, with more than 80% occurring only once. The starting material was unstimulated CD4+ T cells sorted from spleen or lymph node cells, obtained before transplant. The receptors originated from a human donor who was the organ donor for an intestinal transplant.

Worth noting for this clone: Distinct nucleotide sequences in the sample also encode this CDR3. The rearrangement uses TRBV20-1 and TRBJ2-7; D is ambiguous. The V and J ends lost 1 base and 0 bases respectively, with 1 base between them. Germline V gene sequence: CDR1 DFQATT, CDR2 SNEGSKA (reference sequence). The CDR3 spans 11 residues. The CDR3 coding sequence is TGCAGTGCTAGAGGCTCCTACGAGCAGTACTTC. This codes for CSARGSYEQYF.

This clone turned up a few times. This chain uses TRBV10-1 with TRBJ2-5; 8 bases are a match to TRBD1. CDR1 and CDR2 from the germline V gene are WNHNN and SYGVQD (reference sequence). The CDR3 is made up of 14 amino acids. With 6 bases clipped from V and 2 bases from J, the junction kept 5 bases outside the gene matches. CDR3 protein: CASSRTGLQETQYF. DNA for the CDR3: TGCGCCAGCAGCCGGACAGGGCTGCAAGAGACCCAGTACTTC.

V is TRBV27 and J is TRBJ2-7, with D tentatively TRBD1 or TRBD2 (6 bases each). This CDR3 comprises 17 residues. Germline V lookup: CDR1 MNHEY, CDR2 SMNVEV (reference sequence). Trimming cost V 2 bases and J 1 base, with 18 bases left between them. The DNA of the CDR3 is TGTGCCAGCAGTTTAAAGTTGCCGGGGGCCTATTCCTACGAGCAGTACTTC. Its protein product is CASSLKLPGAYSYEQYF.

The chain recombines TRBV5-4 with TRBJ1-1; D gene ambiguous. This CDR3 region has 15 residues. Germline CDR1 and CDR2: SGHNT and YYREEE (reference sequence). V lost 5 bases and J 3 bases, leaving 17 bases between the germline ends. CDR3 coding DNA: TGTGCCAGCAGTCTGGTGAGCTTCGGGGACACTGAAGCTTTCTTT. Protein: CASSLVSFGDTEAFF.

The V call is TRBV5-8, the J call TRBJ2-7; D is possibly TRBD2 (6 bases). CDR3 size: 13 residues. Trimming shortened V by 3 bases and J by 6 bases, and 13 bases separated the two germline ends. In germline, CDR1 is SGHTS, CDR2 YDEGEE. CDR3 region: CASSYRIGGEQYF. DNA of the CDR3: TGTGCCAGCAGCTATAGGATCGGGGGCGAGCAGTACTTC.

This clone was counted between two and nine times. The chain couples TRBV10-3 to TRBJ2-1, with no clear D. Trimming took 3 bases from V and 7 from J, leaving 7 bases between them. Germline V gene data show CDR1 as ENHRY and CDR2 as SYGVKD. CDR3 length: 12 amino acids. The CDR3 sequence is CAISEEVNEQFF. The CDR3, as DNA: TGTGCCATCAGTGAAGAGGTGAATGAGCAGTTCTTC.

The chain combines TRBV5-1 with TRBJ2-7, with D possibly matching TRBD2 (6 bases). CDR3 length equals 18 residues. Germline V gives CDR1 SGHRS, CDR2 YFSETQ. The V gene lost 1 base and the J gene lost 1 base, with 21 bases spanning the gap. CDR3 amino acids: CASSLSPRGSGSSYEQYF. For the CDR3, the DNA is TGCGCCAGCAGCTTGTCTCCGCGGGGAAGCGGGTCTTCCTACGAGCAGTACTTC. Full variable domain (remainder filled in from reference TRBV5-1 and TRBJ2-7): KAGVTQTPRYLIKTRGQQVTLSCSPISGHRSVSWYQQTPGQGLQFLFEYFSETQRNKGNFPGRFSGRQFSNSRSEMNVSTLELGDSALYLCASSLSPRGSGSSYEQYFGPGTRLTVT.

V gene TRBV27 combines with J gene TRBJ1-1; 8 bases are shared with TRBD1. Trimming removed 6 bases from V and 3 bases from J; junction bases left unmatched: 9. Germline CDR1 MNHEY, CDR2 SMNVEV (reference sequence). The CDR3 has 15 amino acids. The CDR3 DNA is TGTGCCAGCAGCCGGGCAGGGGGCGCCTACACTGAAGCTTTCTTT. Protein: CASSRAGGAYTEAFF.

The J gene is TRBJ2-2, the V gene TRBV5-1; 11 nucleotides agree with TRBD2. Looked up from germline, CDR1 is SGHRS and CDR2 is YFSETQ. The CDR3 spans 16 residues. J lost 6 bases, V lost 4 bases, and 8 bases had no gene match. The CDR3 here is CASSTGLAGSSGELFF. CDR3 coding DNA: TGCGCCAGCAGCACCGGACTAGCGGGTAGCTCCGGGGAGCTGTTTTTT.

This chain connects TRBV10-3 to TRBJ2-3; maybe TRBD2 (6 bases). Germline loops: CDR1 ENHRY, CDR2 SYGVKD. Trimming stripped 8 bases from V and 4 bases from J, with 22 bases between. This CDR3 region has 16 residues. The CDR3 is CAIGGTGVGGPDTQYF. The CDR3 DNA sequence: TGTGCCATCGGAGGAACGGGAGTCGGAGGGCCAGATACGCAGTATTTT.

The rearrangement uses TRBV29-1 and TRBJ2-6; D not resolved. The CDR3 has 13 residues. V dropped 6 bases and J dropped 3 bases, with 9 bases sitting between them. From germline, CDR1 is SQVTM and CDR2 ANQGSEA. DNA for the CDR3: TGCAGCGTCCCGTGGGTTGGGGCCAACGTCCTGACTTTC. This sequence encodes CSVPWVGANVLTF.

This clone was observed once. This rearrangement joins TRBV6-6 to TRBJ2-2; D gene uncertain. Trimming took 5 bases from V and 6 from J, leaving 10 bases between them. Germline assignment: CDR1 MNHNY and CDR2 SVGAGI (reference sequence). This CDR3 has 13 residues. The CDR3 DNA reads TGTGCCAGCAGTCTAAATGGTGCCGGGGAGCTGTTTTTT. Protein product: CASSLNGAGELFF.

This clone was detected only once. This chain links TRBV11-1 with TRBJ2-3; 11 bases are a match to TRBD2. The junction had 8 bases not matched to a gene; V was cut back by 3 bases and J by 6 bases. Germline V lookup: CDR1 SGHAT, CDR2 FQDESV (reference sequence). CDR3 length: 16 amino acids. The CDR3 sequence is CASSFVLAGVRDTQYF. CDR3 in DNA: TGTGCCAGCAGCTTTGTACTAGCGGGAGTCAGGGATACGCAGTATTTT.

CDR3 sequence (DNA): TGTGCCAGCAGTTTAGGGCCCGCTCGGCCATTTCGGGGGGTTAAAACTGAAGCTTTCTTT. This codes for CASSLGPARPFRGVKTEAFF. This rearrangement joins TRBV27 to TRBJ1-1; a possible D gene is TRBD1 (5 bases). The CDR3 spans 20 residues. CDR1 and CDR2 (germline): MNHEY, SMNVEV (reference sequence). V was shortened by 2 bases and J by 5 bases, with 30 bases between the two germline ends.

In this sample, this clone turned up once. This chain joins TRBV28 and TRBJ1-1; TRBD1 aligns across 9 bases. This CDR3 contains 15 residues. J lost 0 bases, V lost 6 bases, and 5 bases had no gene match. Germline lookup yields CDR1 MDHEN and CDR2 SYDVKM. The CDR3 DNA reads TGTGCCAGCAGCCTACAGGGGGCGCTGAACACTGAAGCTTTCTTT. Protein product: CASSLQGALNTEAFF.

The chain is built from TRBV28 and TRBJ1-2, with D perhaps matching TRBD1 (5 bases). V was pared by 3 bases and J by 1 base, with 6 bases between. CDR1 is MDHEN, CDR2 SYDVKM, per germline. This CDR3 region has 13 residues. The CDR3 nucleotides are TGTGCCAGCAGTTTTGACAGTAACTATGGCTACACCTTC. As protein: CASSFDSNYGYTF.

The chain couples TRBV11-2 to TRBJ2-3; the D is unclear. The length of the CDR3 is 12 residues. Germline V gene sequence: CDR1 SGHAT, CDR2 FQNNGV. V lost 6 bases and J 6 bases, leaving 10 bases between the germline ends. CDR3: CASSSRSDTQYF. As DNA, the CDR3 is TGTGCCAGCAGTTCACGTTCGGATACGCAGTATTTT.

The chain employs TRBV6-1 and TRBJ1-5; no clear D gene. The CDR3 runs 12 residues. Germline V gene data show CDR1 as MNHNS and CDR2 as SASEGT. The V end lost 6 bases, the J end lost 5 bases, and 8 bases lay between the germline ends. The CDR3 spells CASRGTDQPQHF. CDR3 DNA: TGTGCCAGCAGGGGAACGGATCAGCCCCAGCATTTT.

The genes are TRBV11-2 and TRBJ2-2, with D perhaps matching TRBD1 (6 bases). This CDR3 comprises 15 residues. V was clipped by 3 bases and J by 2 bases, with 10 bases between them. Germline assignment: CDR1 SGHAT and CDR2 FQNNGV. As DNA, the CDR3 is TGTGCCAGCAGCTTTAACAGGGTAAACACCGGGGAGCTGTTTTTT. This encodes CASSFNRVNTGELFF.

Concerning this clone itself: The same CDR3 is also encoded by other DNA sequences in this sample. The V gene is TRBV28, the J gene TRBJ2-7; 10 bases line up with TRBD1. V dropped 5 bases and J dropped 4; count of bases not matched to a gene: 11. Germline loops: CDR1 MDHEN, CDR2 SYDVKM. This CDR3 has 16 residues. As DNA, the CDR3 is TGTGCCAGCAGTCCCCGTCCGGACAGGGGGAAATACGAGCAGTACTTC. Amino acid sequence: CASSPRPDRGKYEQYF.

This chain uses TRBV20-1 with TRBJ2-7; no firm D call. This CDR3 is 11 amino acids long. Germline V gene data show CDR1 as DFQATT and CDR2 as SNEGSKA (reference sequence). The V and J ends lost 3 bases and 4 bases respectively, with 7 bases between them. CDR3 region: CSARGFYEQYF. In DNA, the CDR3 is TGCAGTGCTAGGGGGTTTTACGAGCAGTACTTC.

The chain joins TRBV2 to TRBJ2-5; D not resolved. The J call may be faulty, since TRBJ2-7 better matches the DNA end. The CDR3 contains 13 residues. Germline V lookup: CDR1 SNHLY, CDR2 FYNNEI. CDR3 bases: TGTGCCAGCAGTGAAGCGCGGCGCTACGAGCAGTACTTC. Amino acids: CASSEARRYEQYF.

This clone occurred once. In DNA form, the CDR3 reads TGTGCCAGCAGTTACGACGGGTATGGCTACACCTTC. Protein sequence: CASSYDGYGYTF. The V gene is TRBV6-5, the J gene TRBJ1-2; D is ambiguous. CDR1 and CDR2 (germline): MNHEY, SVGAGI. The V end was cut by 2 bases, the J end by 5 bases, with 6 bases between. The CDR3 covers 12 residues.

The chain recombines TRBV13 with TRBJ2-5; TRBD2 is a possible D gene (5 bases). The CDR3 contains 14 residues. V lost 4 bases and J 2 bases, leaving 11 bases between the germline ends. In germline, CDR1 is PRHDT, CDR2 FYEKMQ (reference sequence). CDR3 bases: TGTGCCAGCAGCTCCCTACGGGATCAAGAGACCCAGTACTTC. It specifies CASSSLRDQETQYF.

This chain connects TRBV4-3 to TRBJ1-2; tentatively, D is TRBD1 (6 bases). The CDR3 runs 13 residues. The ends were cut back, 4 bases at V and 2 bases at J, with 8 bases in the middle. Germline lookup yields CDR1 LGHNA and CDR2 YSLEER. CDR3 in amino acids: CASSPDRNYGYTF. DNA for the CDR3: TGCGCCAGCAGCCCTGACAGGAACTATGGCTACACCTTC.

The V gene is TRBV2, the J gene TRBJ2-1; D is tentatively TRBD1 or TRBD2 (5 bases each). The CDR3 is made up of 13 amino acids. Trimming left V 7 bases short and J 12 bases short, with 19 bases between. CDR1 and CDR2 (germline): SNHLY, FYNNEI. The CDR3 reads CASNSRGPRGQFF. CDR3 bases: TGTGCCAGCAATTCTCGGGGCCCTAGGGGGCAGTTCTTC. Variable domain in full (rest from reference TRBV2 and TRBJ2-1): EPEVTQTPSHQVTQMGQEVILRCVPISNHLYFYWYRQILGQKVEFLVSFYNNEISEKSEIFDDQFSVERPDGSNFTLKIRSTKLEDSAMYFCASNSRGPRGQFFGPGTRLTVL.

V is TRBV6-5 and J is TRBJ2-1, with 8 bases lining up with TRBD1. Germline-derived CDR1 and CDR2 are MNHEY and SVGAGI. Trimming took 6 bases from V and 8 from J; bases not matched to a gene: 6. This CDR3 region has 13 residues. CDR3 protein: CASRRTGMDEQFF. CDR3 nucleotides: TGTGCCAGCAGGCGGACAGGGATGGATGAGCAGTTCTTC.